Below are 20 T cell receptor beta chains sequenced from a single sample in a study of T cell responses to AZD1222 COVID-19 vaccine. Only in-frame clones appear in the TCRdb table, and some are missing; sequencing was by immunoSEQ multiplex PCR. The sample includes 85,000 to 130,000 clones, about 88% seen only once; the top ten take over 15%. The sample in question was peripheral blood, obtained on day 0 of AZD1222 vaccination. Source of these receptors: an adult in good health.

The chain joins TRBV7-9 to TRBJ1-3, with D hard to call. The V and J ends lost 1 base and 0 bases respectively, with 4 bases between them. CDR1 SEHNR and CDR2 FQNEAQ come from the germline V gene (reference sequence). This CDR3 region has 14 residues. Here the CDR3 DNA reads TGTGCCAGCAGCTTAGACAGCTCTGGAAACACCATATATTTT. It translates to CASSLDSSGNTIYF.

The rearrangement joins TRBV2 to TRBJ1-4; weak D call: TRBD1 (6 bases). V lost 7 bases, J lost 8 bases, and 14 bases lay in between. The CDR3 has 13 residues. Looked up from germline, CDR1 is SNHLY and CDR2 is FYNNEI. The CDR3 sequence: CASKGHPLEKLFF. CDR3 bases: TGTGCCAGCAAGGGACATCCCCTAGAAAAACTGTTTTTT.

The chain is built from TRBV5-4 and TRBJ1-2, with TRBD1 matching 9 bases. The V gene's germline CDR1 is SGHNT and CDR2 YYREEE (reference sequence). The CDR3 totals 13 residues. V shed 2 bases, J shed 6 bases, and the junction held 2 bases outside the gene matches. CDR3 residues: CASSLTGGNGYTF. CDR3 bases: TGTGCCAGCAGCTTAACAGGGGGCAATGGCTACACCTTC.

The chain uses TRBV18 and TRBJ1-2; possibly TRBD1 for D (5 bases). The V end was cut by 3 bases, the J end by 6 bases, with 8 bases between. CDR1 and CDR2 (germline): KGHSH, LQKENI. This CDR3 is built from 12 residues. Here the CDR3 reads CASSPRVDGYTF. CDR3 nucleotide sequence: TGTGCCAGCTCACCCAGGGTCGATGGCTACACCTTC.

The chain links TRBV5-6 to TRBJ2-5; the D is unclear. Trimming shortened V by 4 bases and J by 5 bases, and 12 bases separated the two germline ends. The CDR3 length is 13 residues. Germline values: CDR1 SGHDT, CDR2 YYEEEE. CDR3 protein: CASSTEFGETQYF. CDR3 sequence (DNA): TGTGCCAGCAGCACGGAGTTCGGGGAGACCCAGTACTTC. The whole variable domain, filled in from reference TRBV5-6 and TRBJ2-5, reads DAGVTQSPTHLIKTRGQQVTLRCSPKSGHDTVSWYQQALGQGPQFIFQYYEEEERQRGNFPDRFSGHQFPNYSSELNVNALLLGDSALYLCASSTEFGETQYFGPGTRLLVL.

The chain is built from TRBV18 and TRBJ2-7; 8 bases align to TRBD1. V gave up 3 bases and J gave up 3 bases; unmatched junction bases: 4. There are 14 residues in the CDR3. Germline values: CDR1 KGHSH, CDR2 LQKENI. CDR3: CASSPLGQDYEQYF. The CDR3 coding sequence is TGTGCCAGCTCACCTCTGGGACAGGACTACGAGCAGTACTTC.

This chain links TRBV7-9 with TRBJ2-7; 9 nucleotides match TRBD1. Unmatched junction bases numbered 10, after V lost 5 bases and J lost 2 bases. This CDR3 has 16 amino acids. Per the germline V gene, CDR1 is SEHNR and CDR2 is FQNEAQ (reference sequence). CDR3 DNA: TGTGCCAGCAGCACCTCAGGGACAGGGATGACCTACGAGCAGTACTTC. Translated: CASSTSGTGMTYEQYF. Combining the CDR3 with reference TRBV7-9 and TRBJ2-7 gives the whole variable domain DTGVSQNPRHKITKRGQNVTFRCDPISEHNRLYWYRQTLGQGPEFLTYFQNEAQLEKSRLLSDRFSAERPKGSFSTLEIQRTEQGDSAMYLCASSTSGTGMTYEQYFGPGTRLTVT.

The V gene is TRBV11-2, the J gene TRBJ1-6; 11 bases are shared with TRBD1. The V and J ends lost 5 bases and 11 bases, in that order; junction bases with no gene match: 8. The CDR3 totals 15 residues. Germline CDR1 and CDR2: SGHAT and FQNNGV. The CDR3 nucleotides read TGTGCCAGCAGCCCACGGGACAGGGGGACGGCACCCCTCCACTTT. Translated, it gives CASSPRDRGTAPLHF.

The rearrangement uses TRBV11-3 and TRBJ1-4, with D perhaps TRBD1 (5 bases). CDR1 is SGHNT, CDR2 YENEEA, per germline. V was cut by 5 bases and J by 3 bases, with 16 bases left in between. The CDR3 length is 16 residues. CDR3 sequence (DNA): TGTGCCAGCAGCCCCAGGGAGGGCCTGGCTAATGAAAAACTGTTTTTT. Amino acids: CASSPREGLANEKLFF. The entire variable domain, with the rest obtained from reference TRBV11-3 and TRBJ1-4, is as follows: EAGVVQSPRYKIIEKKQPVAFWCNPISGHNTLYWYLQNLGQGPELLIRYENEEAVDDSQLPKDRFSAERLKGVDSTLKIQPAELGDSAVYLCASSPREGLANEKLFFGSGTQLSVL.

This clone was found a few times. The J gene is TRBJ2-1, the V gene TRBV25-1, with D hard to call. Per germline, CDR1 MGHDK and CDR2 SYGVNS. Trimming took 6 bases from V and 0 from J, leaving 3 bases between them. The CDR3 totals 12 residues. The CDR3 sequence is CASRYSYNEQFF. The CDR3 region has the DNA TGTGCCAGCAGATACTCCTACAATGAGCAGTTCTTC.

CDR3 sequence (DNA): TGTGCCAGCAGCCCCCCGGCGGGGGTCGGAGAGACCCAGTACTTC. It specifies CASSPPAGVGETQYF. This sequence joins TRBV9 and TRBJ2-5; 7 bases match TRBD2. V trimming: 4 bases; J trimming: 4 bases; junction bases outside the gene matches: 10. This CDR3 spans 15 amino acids. Looked up from germline, CDR1 is SGDLS and CDR2 is YYNGEE.

This clone was counted a single time. The V gene is TRBV28, the J gene TRBJ2-7; D is unclear. CDR3 length equals 13 residues. Germline loops: CDR1 MDHEN, CDR2 SYDVKM. The germline V and J ends were trimmed by 4 bases and 3 bases, with 10 bases remaining between them. CDR3 in DNA: TGTGCCAGCAGTTCCGGCCAAGGCTACGAGCAGTACTTC. Translation: CASSSGQGYEQYF.

The chain is built from TRBV3-1 (or the pseudogene TRBV3-2) and TRBJ1-1; D gene ambiguous. V dropped 0 bases and J dropped 1 base, with 12 bases sitting between them. The length of the CDR3 is 16 residues. The germline CDR1 and CDR2 sequences are LGHDT and YNNKEL (reference sequence). The CDR3, as DNA: TGTGCCAGCAGCCAAGAAGGCTTGGGCGCGAACACTGAAGCTTTCTTT. Its translation: CASSQEGLGANTEAFF.

This clone was seen a handful of times. The rearrangement links TRBV27 to TRBJ2-3, with 10 nucleotides matching TRBD2. Germline values: CDR1 MNHEY, CDR2 SMNVEV (reference sequence). V lost 5 bases, J lost 2 bases, and 19 bases stayed unmatched. The CDR3 is made up of 20 amino acids. The CDR3 spells CASSETLPGLAGEPTDTQYF. CDR3 coding DNA: TGTGCCAGCAGTGAAACCCTCCCCGGGCTAGCGGGAGAACCCACAGATACGCAGTATTTT.

In this sample, this clone turned up a few times. The rearrangement joins TRBV4-1 to TRBJ1-3, with TRBD1 matching over 7 bases. This CDR3 is 18 amino acids long. CDR1 MGHRA and CDR2 YSYEKL come from the germline V gene. With V trimmed by 0 bases and J by 2 bases, 10 bases remained unmatched. DNA for the CDR3: TGCGCCAGCAGCCAAGAGGGGAACAGGGGTCGGGCTGGAAACACCATATATTTT. This gives the protein CASSQEGNRGRAGNTIYF.

This chain connects TRBV7-8 to TRBJ2-7; no clear D gene. Trimming removed 5 bases at V and 6 bases at J, with 14 bases between. The CDR3 spans 13 residues. Germline lookup yields CDR1 SGHVS and CDR2 FQNEAQ. The CDR3 loop is CASSLTSDAEQYF. CDR3 nucleotide sequence: TGTGCCAGCAGCCTGACGAGTGATGCCGAGCAGTACTTC. Supplemented by reference TRBV7-8 and TRBJ2-7, the full variable domain reads GAGVSQSPRYKVAKRGQDVALRCDPISGHVSLFWYQQALGQGPEFLTYFQNEAQLDKSGLPSDRFFAERPEGSVSTLKIQRTQQEDSAVYLCASSLTSDAEQYFGPGTRLTVT.

The rearrangement links TRBV19 to TRBJ1-5, with a tentative D call TRBD1 (6 bases). The length of the CDR3 is 16 residues. Trimming stripped 4 bases from V and 4 bases from J, with 17 bases between. Germline V lookup: CDR1 LNHDA, CDR2 SQIVND (reference sequence). CDR3 loop: CASSTTGMLGNQPQHF. CDR3 nucleotide sequence: TGTGCCAGTAGTACTACAGGGATGCTGGGAAATCAGCCCCAGCATTTT.

The genes are TRBV29-1 and TRBJ1-1; 7 positions match TRBD1. Germline assignment: CDR1 SQVTM and CDR2 ANQGSEA. V lost 7 bases, J lost 1 base, and 6 bases stayed unmatched. This CDR3 spans 13 amino acids. The CDR3 DNA sequence: TGCAGCGCCCGGGGACAGCCGAACACTGAAGCTTTCTTT. Amino acid sequence: CSARGQPNTEAFF.

The chain employs TRBV10-3 and TRBJ2-5, with TRBD1 matching 8 bases. The CDR3 sequence is 13 residues long. Trimming took 10 bases from V and 5 from J; bases not matched to a gene: 9. The germline V gene encodes CDR1 ENHRY and CDR2 SYGVKD. The CDR3 nucleotides read TGTGCCACGAGGGGCAGGGGGCAGGAGACCCAGTACTTC. This encodes CATRGRGQETQYF.

The chain combines TRBV2 with TRBJ1-2; D not certain. Looked up from germline, CDR1 is SNHLY and CDR2 is FYNNEI. The CDR3 length is 14 residues. Trimming removed 7 bases from V and 2 bases from J, with 14 bases in between. The DNA for the CDR3 is TGTGCCAGCAACCCTGACGAATCGAACTATGGCTACACCTTC. It is translated as CASNPDESNYGYTF.